The following is a T cell receptor beta chain sequence with its context. Its antigen is currently unknown. The sample originates from a study of vaccination and CD4 T cells after COVID-19. General study points: Researchers report that 304 of 307 vaccine-specific clones in convalescent patients proved spike mono-reactive.

Oncomine TCR Beta short-read sequencing was applied to DNA from cultured CD4+ T cells. Cultured CD4+ T cells yielded the extracted genomic DNA. MiXCR was run by TCRdb on the PCR reads, yielding one entry per CDR3 protein. The table has about 15,000 distinct CDR3 sequences, 35% to 50% seen once. Documented treatment: roughly ten-day PBMC culture with coronavirus spike peptide pools or control peptides (ViraFEST assay). The CDR3 length is 16 residues. The V segment lost 6 bases and the J segment 5 bases; nucleotides outside the gene matches: 13. CDR1 and CDR2 (germline): DFQATT, SNEGSKA (reference sequence).

The sample comprised CD4+ T cells from blood, cultured in vitro. The clonotype was recovered from a human donor who had recovered from COVID-19. The chain links TRBV20-1 to TRBJ1-2, with 12 bases identical to TRBD1. The CDR3 protein is CSAKAIGTGGAYGYTF. CDR3 sequence (DNA): TGCAGTGCCAAAGCCATCGGGACAGGGGGCGCGTATGGCTACACCTTC.